The clone carrying this T cell receptor beta chain has only one observation. Its antigen remains unidentified. One end of the junction is discordant with germline, which a read error may explain. No cell sorting was done before RNA was extracted from the tissue. Distant lung tissue was collected more than 3 cm away from the tumor edge. The library came from three nested PCR rounds adapted from ARM-PCR protocols. Via MiXCR, TCRdb re-called the multiplex PCR reads, giving one row per CDR3 protein. The sample lists 50,000 to 70,000 distinct CDR3 sequences, around two thirds occurring once. These data belong to a study of tumor and adjacent non-tumor tissue in lung cancer. On the study more broadly: Samples averaged about 3.8 million productive TCRbeta reads each.

The CDR3 is made up of 12 amino acids. The germline V gene encodes CDR1 MNHEY and CDR2 SVGAGI. Broader study findings: Significantly higher TCR diversity was found in tumor than normal lung.

The rearrangement joins TRBV6-5 to TRBJ2-3; weak D call: TRBD1 (5 bases). This TCR was recovered from a man between 65 and 85 years old with non-small cell lung cancer. Sequenced input: distant non-tumor lung tissue. This CDR3 is CASRTVTETQYF. The CDR3 DNA follows: TGTGCCAGCAGAACAGTGACAGAAACGCAGTATTTT.